This paragraph reports one T cell receptor beta chain. Germline CDR1 SEHNR, CDR2 FQNEAQ (reference sequence). The V gene lost 4 bases and the J gene lost 5 bases, with 11 bases spanning the gap. CDR3 length: 13 residues. The data derive from a study of OX40 agonist ivuxolimab in advanced cancers. Across the whole study: Patients received the agonistic anti-OX40 (CD134) antibody ivuxolimab.

Peripheral blood came from all dose cohorts at three timepoints. Profiled with immunoSEQ multiplex PCR; TCRdb holds only in-frame clones, not every one. Among fewer than 55,000 clones listed, about 81% were seen once. The sequences come from CD4+ or CD8+ T cells sorted from blood, collected in a trial of the OX40 agonist ivuxolimab. This receptor was identified in an adult with an advanced solid tumor such as melanoma, head and neck, liver or kidney cancer. The rearrangement uses TRBV7-9 and TRBJ2-5; the D is unclear. The CDR3: CASSSRVVETQYF. As DNA, the CDR3 is TGTGCCAGCAGCTCAAGGGTTGTTGAGACCCAGTACTTC.